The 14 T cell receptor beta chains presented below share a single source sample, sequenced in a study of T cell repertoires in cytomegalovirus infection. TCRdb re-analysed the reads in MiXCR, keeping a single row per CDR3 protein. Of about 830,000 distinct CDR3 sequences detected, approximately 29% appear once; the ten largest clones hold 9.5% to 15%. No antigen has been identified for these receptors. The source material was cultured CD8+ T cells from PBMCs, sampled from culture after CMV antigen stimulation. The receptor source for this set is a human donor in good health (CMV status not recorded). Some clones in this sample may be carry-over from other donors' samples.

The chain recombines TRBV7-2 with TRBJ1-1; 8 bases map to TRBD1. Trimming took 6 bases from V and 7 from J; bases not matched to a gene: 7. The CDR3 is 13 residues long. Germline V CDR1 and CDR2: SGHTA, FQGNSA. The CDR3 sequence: CASSPGQAFEAFF. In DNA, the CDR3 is TGTGCCAGCAGTCCGGGACAGGCTTTTGAAGCTTTCTTT.

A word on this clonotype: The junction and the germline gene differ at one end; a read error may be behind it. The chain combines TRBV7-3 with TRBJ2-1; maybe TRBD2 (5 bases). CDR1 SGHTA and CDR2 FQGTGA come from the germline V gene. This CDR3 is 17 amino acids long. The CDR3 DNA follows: TGTGCCGGCAGCGCTAGCCTCAGGCAGATCTCCTACAATGAGCAGTTCTTC. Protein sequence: CAGSASLRQISYNEQFF.

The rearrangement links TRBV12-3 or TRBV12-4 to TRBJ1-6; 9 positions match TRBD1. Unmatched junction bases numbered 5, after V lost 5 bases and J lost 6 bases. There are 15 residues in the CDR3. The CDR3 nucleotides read TGTGCCAGCAGTCCGAAACAGGGGGCTAATTCACCCCTCCACTTT. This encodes CASSPKQGANSPLHF.

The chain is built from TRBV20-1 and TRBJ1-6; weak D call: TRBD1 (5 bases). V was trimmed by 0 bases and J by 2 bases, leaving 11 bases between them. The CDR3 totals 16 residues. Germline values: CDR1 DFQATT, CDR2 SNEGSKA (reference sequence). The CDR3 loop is CSARDRQGAYNSPLHF. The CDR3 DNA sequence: TGCAGTGCTAGAGATCGGCAGGGCGCCTATAATTCACCCCTCCACTTT.

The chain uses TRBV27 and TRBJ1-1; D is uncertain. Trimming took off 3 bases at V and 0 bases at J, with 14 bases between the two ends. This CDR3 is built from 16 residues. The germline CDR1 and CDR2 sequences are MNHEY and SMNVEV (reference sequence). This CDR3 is CASSFSVRLMNTEAFF. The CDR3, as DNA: TGTGCCAGCAGTTTCTCCGTGAGGTTGATGAACACTGAAGCTTTCTTT.

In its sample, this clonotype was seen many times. The CDR3 coding sequence is TGTGCCAGCAGCTTTGGATTAAGCTCCTACAATGAGCAGTTCTTC. Amino acids: CASSFGLSSYNEQFF. The chain has TRBV7-2 and TRBJ2-1; D is ambiguous. CDR3 size: 15 residues. Germline CDR1 SGHTA, CDR2 FQGNSA. Trimming removed 3 bases from V and 0 bases from J, with 9 bases in between.

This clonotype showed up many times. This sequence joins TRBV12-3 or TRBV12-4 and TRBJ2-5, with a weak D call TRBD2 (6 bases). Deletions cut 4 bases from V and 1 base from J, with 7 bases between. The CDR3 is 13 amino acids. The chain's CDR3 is CASSWGLQETQYF. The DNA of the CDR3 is TGTGCCAGCAGTTGGGGACTCCAAGAGACCCAGTACTTC.

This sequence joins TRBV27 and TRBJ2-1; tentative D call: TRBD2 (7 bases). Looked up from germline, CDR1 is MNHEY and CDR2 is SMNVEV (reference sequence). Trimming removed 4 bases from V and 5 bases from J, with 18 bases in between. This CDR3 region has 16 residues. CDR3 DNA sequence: TGTGCCAGCAGTTCCCTGGGGGGGGGGCCGAACAATGAGCAGTTCTTC. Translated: CASSSLGGGPNNEQFF.

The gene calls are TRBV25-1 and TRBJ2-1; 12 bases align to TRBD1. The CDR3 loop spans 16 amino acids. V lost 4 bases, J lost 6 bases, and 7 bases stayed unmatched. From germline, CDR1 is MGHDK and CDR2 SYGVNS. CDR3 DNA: TGTGCCAGCAGTGGATACCGGGACAGGGGGCTCAATGAGCAGTTCTTC. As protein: CASSGYRDRGLNEQFF.

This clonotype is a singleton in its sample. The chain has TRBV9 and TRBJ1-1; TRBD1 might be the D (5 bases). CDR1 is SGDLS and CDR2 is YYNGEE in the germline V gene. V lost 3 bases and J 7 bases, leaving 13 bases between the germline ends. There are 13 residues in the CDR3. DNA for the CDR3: TGTGCCAGCAGCGCCGGGGGGTCTGGTGAAGCTTTCTTT. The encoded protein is CASSAGGSGEAFF.

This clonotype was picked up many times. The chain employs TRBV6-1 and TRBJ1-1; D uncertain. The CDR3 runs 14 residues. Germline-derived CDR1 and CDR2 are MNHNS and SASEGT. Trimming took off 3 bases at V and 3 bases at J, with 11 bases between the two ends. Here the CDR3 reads CASSDIPRDTEAFF. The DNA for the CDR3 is TGTGCCAGCAGTGACATCCCGCGGGACACTGAAGCTTTCTTT.

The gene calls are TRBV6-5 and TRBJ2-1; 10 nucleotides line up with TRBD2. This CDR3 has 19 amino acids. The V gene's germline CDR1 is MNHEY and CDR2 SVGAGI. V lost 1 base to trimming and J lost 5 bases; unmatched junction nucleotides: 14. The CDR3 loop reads CASSYFPIQTSGAHNEQFF. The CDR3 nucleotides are TGTGCCAGCAGTTACTTTCCTATCCAAACTAGCGGGGCCCACAATGAGCAGTTCTTC.

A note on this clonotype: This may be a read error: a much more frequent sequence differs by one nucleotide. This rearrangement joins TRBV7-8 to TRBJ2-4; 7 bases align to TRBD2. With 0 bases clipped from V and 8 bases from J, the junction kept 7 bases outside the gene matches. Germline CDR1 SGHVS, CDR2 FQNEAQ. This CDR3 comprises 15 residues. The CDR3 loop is CASSLASSSGDIQYF. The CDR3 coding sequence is TGTGCCAGCAGCTTAGCGTCCAGCAGCGGGGACATTCAGTACTTC.

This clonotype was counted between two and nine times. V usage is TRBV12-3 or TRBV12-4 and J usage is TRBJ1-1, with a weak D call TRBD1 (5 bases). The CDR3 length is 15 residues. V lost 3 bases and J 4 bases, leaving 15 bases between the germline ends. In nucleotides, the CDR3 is TGTGCCAGCAGTTTGGGGCAGGGACTGCTCACTGAAGCTTTCTTT. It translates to CASSLGQGLLTEAFF.